Described below is a single T cell receptor beta chain sequence and its context. What it binds is unknown. This sample was taken from a study of PD-L1 blockade in urothelial cancer. Overall study context: Patients initiated atezolizumab in the mid-2010s at 1,200 mg intravenously every 3 weeks. Findings of the study overall: Patients who had durable benefit saw their tumor-associated blood clones expand more at 3 weeks.

The CDR3 spans 13 residues. V shed 4 bases and J shed 6 bases, with 12 bases lying between them. Germline-derived CDR1 and CDR2 are GTSNPN and SVGIG (reference sequence). PCRs each included synthetic TCR analog templates spiked in. Clones were read by immunoSEQ multiplex PCR, and TCRdb kept only the in-frame ones, dropping some. Here the sample spans some 35,000 clones, just over 35% being singletons. The source material was tumor tissue, sampled before atezolizumab (anti-PD-L1) treatment. The TCR originated in a man between 60 and 75 years old with urothelial cancer. This chain connects TRBV30 to TRBJ2-2; D is possibly TRBD1 or TRBD2 (6 bases each). This CDR3 is CAWKNGGSGELFF. The CDR3 DNA reads TGTGCCTGGAAAAACGGGGGCTCCGGGGAGCTGTTTTTT.